This record covers a single T cell receptor (beta chain). What it recognizes is unknown. The table came from immunoSEQ multiplex PCR; TCRdb's copy has only in-frame clones and leaves some out. The profile shows 150,000 to 200,000 clones, around nine tenths of them singletons. The sample is drawn from a study of cytomegalovirus exposure and HLA in healthy donors. Separate from the approximately 700-subject first cohort was the 120-subject validation cohort, to which the donors belonged. The CDR3 has 13 residues. Germline V gene data show CDR1 as LNHNV and CDR2 as YYDKDF (reference sequence). V dropped 0 bases and J dropped 9 bases, with 11 bases sitting between them. Overall study findings and caveats: According to a subsequent analysis, TCR clusters from the first cohort were inclined to appear together in the 110 or so validation repertoires.

This clonotype originated in a woman aged 30 to 39 in good health and CMV-seronegative. The chain is built from TRBV15 and TRBJ2-5; TRBD1 is a possible D gene (6 bases). The sequencing input was PBMCs. In nucleotides, the CDR3 is TGTGCCACCAGCAGAGACAGGGGCTCGTCCCAGTACTTC. Its protein is CATSRDRGSSQYF.